This entry concerns a single T cell receptor (beta chain). Its antigen remains unidentified. This may arise from a read error, as a much more abundant clone is one base away. The data derive from a study of breast tumors, draining lymph nodes, adjacent tissues. Study-level results: The lymph node origin of tumor T cells was framed as consistent with a hypothesis, not demonstrated. Most tumor T cells seemingly derive from lymph node, then expand in tumor. Tumor repertoires ranked between lymph nodes and nontumor tissue in diversity, with V and J gene preferences. Luminal-like breast cancer showed significantly greater tumor-nontumor repertoire similarity than basal-like breast cancer did.

Breast cancer patients provided tissue from their axillary draining lymph nodes. MiXCR, run by TCRdb on the multiplex PCR reads, gives a single entry per CDR3 protein. The sample includes some 97,000 distinct CDR3 sequences, 21% of them seen just once. There are 15 residues in the CDR3. Germline V lookup: CDR1 MNHEY, CDR2 SVGAGI. The chain is built from TRBV6-5 and TRBJ1-2; a possible D gene is TRBD1 (5 bases). The TCR originated in a female donor with breast cancer. Some clones in this sample may be carry-over from other donors' samples. Input material: axillary lymph node tissue. CDR3 in DNA: TGTGTCAGCAGCCCATGGCAGGGCGGGGACTATGGCTACACCTTC. This gives the protein CVSSPWQGGDYGYTF.